These 25 T cell receptor beta chains were all obtained from the same sample, sequenced in a study of cytomegalovirus exposure and HLA in healthy donors. Vbeta (60) and Jbeta (13) primers were used in the PCR. The data were produced by immunoSEQ multiplex PCR, yet TCRdb's version contains in-frame clones alone and is incomplete. This sample yields roughly 100,000 clones, of which around 80% are seen a single time; approximately 2.2% belongs to the top ten. Sequenced sample: PBMCs. These receptors all stem from a man aged 25 to 45 in good health and CMV-seronegative.

V gene TRBV4-3 combines with J gene TRBJ2-3; the D gene is possibly TRBD1 (5 bases). The CDR3 totals 18 residues. Per germline, CDR1 LGHNA and CDR2 YSLEER. V lost 0 bases to trimming and J lost 1 base, with 17 bases between them. The CDR3 sequence is CASSQEDGWGTRTDTQYF. For the CDR3, the DNA is TGCGCCAGCAGCCAAGAGGACGGATGGGGCACCCGCACAGATACGCAGTATTTT.

V gene TRBV7-9 combines with J gene TRBJ1-1; possible D gene TRBD1, 5 bases. Germline V lookup: CDR1 SEHNR, CDR2 FQNEAQ (reference sequence). The CDR3 covers 18 residues. V was pared by 0 bases and J by 5 bases, with 22 bases between. CDR3 coding DNA: TGTGCCAGCAGCTTAGCGCTTCGATATAGCGCGGGGGGTACTGAAGCTTTCTTT. Its translation is CASSLALRYSAGGTEAFF.

The gene calls are TRBV20-1 and TRBJ2-5; no firm D call. The V and J ends lost 3 bases and 4 bases respectively, with 6 bases between them. The CDR3 covers 11 residues. Germline-derived CDR1 and CDR2 are DFQATT and SNEGSKA (reference sequence). The CDR3: CSASYAETQYF. The CDR3 DNA is TGCAGTGCTAGCTACGCAGAGACCCAGTACTTC.

J is TRBJ2-5 and V is TRBV9; no clear D. This CDR3 is 13 amino acids long. The germline V gene has CDR1 SGDLS and CDR2 YYNGEE. V lost 0 bases to trimming and J lost 3 bases, with 6 bases between them. The CDR3 DNA follows: TGTGCCAGCAGCGTAGCCTCGGAAGAGACCCAGTACTTC. Amino acids: CASSVASEETQYF.

The V call is TRBV5-4, the J call TRBJ2-5; D remains unclear. Deletions cut 0 bases from V and 0 bases from J, with 9 bases between. The length of the CDR3 is 15 residues. The V gene's germline CDR1 is SGHNT and CDR2 YYREEE (reference sequence). The CDR3 loop is CASSLVTRYQETQYF. For the CDR3, the DNA is TGTGCCAGCAGCTTGGTTACCCGGTACCAAGAGACCCAGTACTTC.

This chain links TRBV27 with TRBJ2-5, with 10 bases that match TRBD2. There are 15 residues in the CDR3. The germline V gene encodes CDR1 MNHEY and CDR2 SMNVEV (reference sequence). Trimming took 5 bases from V and 5 from J; bases not matched to a gene: 8. CDR3 nucleotides: TGTGCCAGCAGTAGGCTACTAGCGGGATGGGAGACCCAGTACTTC. Protein sequence: CASSRLLAGWETQYF.

The rearrangement joins TRBV29-1 to TRBJ1-5; D unresolved. Germline values: CDR1 SQVTM, CDR2 ANQGSEA. The CDR3 covers 13 residues. V was clipped by 6 bases and J by 2 bases, with 11 bases between them. This CDR3 is CSVAHGGNQPQHF. In nucleotides, the CDR3 is TGCAGCGTCGCCCACGGAGGCAATCAGCCCCAGCATTTT. Using reference TRBV29-1 and TRBJ1-5 for the parts outside the CDR3, the full variable domain is SAVISQKPSRDICQRGTSLTIQCQVDSQVTMMFWYRQQPGQSLTLIATANQGSEATYESGFVIDKFPISRPNLTFSTLTVSNMSPEDSSIYLCSVAHGGNQPQHFGDGTRLSIL.

The CDR3 DNA follows: TGTGCCAGCAGCTTGAGGGGACTAGCGGGAGTTAATGAGCAGTTCTTC. Translated: CASSLRGLAGVNEQFF. This chain links TRBV7-9 with TRBJ2-1; 14 nucleotides match TRBD2. The CDR3 is made up of 16 amino acids. V was pared by 3 bases and J by 7 bases, with 5 bases of the junction left unmatched. Germline CDR1 is SEHNR and CDR2 is FQNEAQ (reference sequence).

The J gene is TRBJ2-1, the V gene TRBV7-2, with TRBD2 matching 7 bases. This CDR3 has 15 amino acids. Germline V gene data show CDR1 as SGHTA and CDR2 as FQGNSA. V gave up 1 base and J gave up 4 bases; unmatched junction bases: 4. CDR3 DNA: TGTGCCAGCAGCTTAGTTTCGGGGGGATACAATGAGCAGTTCTTC. This gives the protein CASSLVSGGYNEQFF.

This chain joins TRBV4-1 and TRBJ1-4, with a tentative D call TRBD1 (5 bases). The CDR3 consists of 13 residues. V shed 1 base and J shed 7 bases, with 7 bases lying between them. CDR1 and CDR2 (germline): MGHRA, YSYEKL. The CDR3 DNA reads as TGCGCCAGCAGCCAAGTAAGGGGTGAAAAACTGTTTTTT. Protein sequence: CASSQVRGEKLFF.

CDR3 nucleotides: TGTGCCACCAGCAGAGATCCCCGAACTGGAGAGACCCAGTACTTC. It is translated as CATSRDPRTGETQYF. The genes are TRBV15 and TRBJ2-5; no clear D gene. The CDR3 is 15 residues long. Trimming left V 0 bases short and J 4 bases short, with 12 bases between. Germline V gene data show CDR1 as LNHNV and CDR2 as YYDKDF (reference sequence).

The rearrangement uses TRBV6-1 and TRBJ1-3; no clear D gene. CDR1 and CDR2 from the germline V gene are MNHNS and SASEGT. The germline V and J ends were trimmed by 5 bases and 0 bases, with 11 bases remaining between them. The CDR3 has 15 amino acids. The CDR3 is CASSKTHSSGNTIYF. The CDR3 nucleotides read TGTGCCAGCAGTAAGACGCACAGCTCTGGAAACACCATATATTTT.

The chain has TRBV27 and TRBJ2-3; D is unresolved. The CDR3 length is 15 residues. V lost 6 bases and J 4 bases, leaving 17 bases between the germline ends. Germline V gives CDR1 MNHEY, CDR2 SMNVEV (reference sequence). This CDR3 is CASSSPVLSSDTQYF. CDR3 nucleotides: TGTGCCAGCAGCTCCCCGGTTTTGTCATCAGATACGCAGTATTTT.

This clone was observed a handful of times. This chain connects TRBV7-9 to TRBJ1-1; possible D gene TRBD1, 5 bases. V was trimmed by 5 bases and J by 2 bases, leaving 9 bases between them. CDR1 is SEHNR and CDR2 is FQNEAQ in the germline V gene (reference sequence). This CDR3 has 13 residues. In nucleotides, the CDR3 is TGTGCCAGCAGCACTCGGACAAACACTGAAGCTTTCTTT. It specifies CASSTRTNTEAFF.

V gene TRBV2 combines with J gene TRBJ2-1, with 8 bases identical to TRBD1. CDR3 length: 15 residues. CDR1 and CDR2 from the germline V gene are SNHLY and FYNNEI. V lost 6 bases, J lost 3 bases, and 7 bases stayed unmatched. In nucleotides, the CDR3 is TGTGCCAGCAGCCAGACAGGGGCTGTCTACAATGAGCAGTTCTTC. Protein sequence: CASSQTGAVYNEQFF. The full variable domain, its missing parts supplied by reference TRBV2 and TRBJ2-1, is EPEVTQTPSHQVTQMGQEVILRCVPISNHLYFYWYRQILGQKVEFLVSFYNNEISEKSEIFDDQFSVERPDGSNFTLKIRSTKLEDSAMYFCASSQTGAVYNEQFFGPGTRLTVL.

This clone was counted only a few times. The gene calls are TRBV19 and TRBJ2-7, with D perhaps TRBD1 (6 bases). Between the trimmed V and J ends, which lost 4 bases and 0 bases, there was a span of 13 bases. Germline values: CDR1 LNHDA, CDR2 SQIVND (reference sequence). The CDR3 loop spans 15 amino acids. The CDR3 DNA reads as TGTGCCAGTAGTACGCAGACAGGAGACTCCTACGAGCAGTACTTC. Its translation is CASSTQTGDSYEQYF. Full variable domain (remainder filled in from reference TRBV19 and TRBJ2-7): DGGITQSPKYLFRKEGQNVTLSCEQNLNHDAMYWYRQDPGQGLRLIYYSQIVNDFQKGDIAEGYSVSREKKESFPLTVTSAQKNPTAFYLCASSTQTGDSYEQYFGPGTRLTVT.

The chain has TRBV18 and TRBJ2-2, with 8 bases lining up with TRBD1. With V trimmed by 3 bases and J by 1 base, 7 bases remained unmatched. Germline V gene data show CDR1 as KGHSH and CDR2 as LQKENI. CDR3 length: 17 amino acids. The DNA of the CDR3 is TGTGCCAGCTCACCCCCAGGGACAGGTCGGAACACCGGGGAGCTGTTTTTT. Its protein product is CASSPPGTGRNTGELFF.

The J gene is TRBJ1-1, the V gene TRBV7-6; D is unresolved. This CDR3 is 13 amino acids long. Germline V CDR1 and CDR2: SGHVS, FNYEAQ. The germline V and J ends were trimmed by 5 bases and 2 bases, with 9 bases remaining between them. This chain's CDR3 is CASSDTPNTEAFF. As DNA, the CDR3 is TGTGCCAGCAGCGATACACCTAACACTGAAGCTTTCTTT.

This chain links TRBV21-1 with TRBJ2-3; the table's D call TRBD2 went unverified against the DNA. TRBV21-1 is assigned pseudogene status. The CDR3 loop spans 14 amino acids. The CDR3 region is CASSPRTHTDTQYF. CDR3 bases: TGTGCCAGCAGCCCACGGACTCACACAGATACGCAGTATTTT.

The sample holds a few counts of this clone. The chain combines TRBV4-3 with TRBJ2-1; TRBD2 agrees at 7 bases. The CDR3 has 17 amino acids. From germline, CDR1 is LGHNA and CDR2 YSLEER. The V segment lost 1 base and the J segment 7 bases; nucleotides outside the gene matches: 13. The CDR3 DNA reads as TGCGCCAGCAGCCAAGTCCCCAGCGGGGTCGTTGGTAATGAGCAGTTCTTC. This translates into CASSQVPSGVVGNEQFF.

The CDR3 coding sequence is TGTGCCACCCAGGACTACCCCCAAGAGACCCAGTACTTC. Translation: CATQDYPQETQYF. The chain is built from TRBV19 and TRBJ2-5; TRBD2 might be the D (6 bases). V lost 10 bases to trimming and J lost 1 base, with 13 bases between them. The CDR3 extends over 13 amino acids. Germline CDR1 LNHDA, CDR2 SQIVND (reference sequence).

This clone showed up just a few times. This chain links TRBV6-5 with TRBJ1-2; D uncertain. The V end lost 4 bases, the J end lost 2 bases, and 11 bases lay between the germline ends. The CDR3 totals 14 residues. Germline values: CDR1 MNHEY, CDR2 SVGAGI. CDR3 sequence reads: CASSSRTGNYGYTF. The CDR3 DNA reads TGTGCCAGCAGTTCTCGGACGGGGAACTATGGCTACACCTTC.

The chain uses TRBV18 and TRBJ1-2; D is ambiguous. V lost 2 bases and J 3 bases, leaving 13 bases between the germline ends. The CDR3 spans 15 residues. Germline-derived CDR1 and CDR2 are KGHSH and LQKENI. The CDR3 sequence: CASSPSGNQDYGYTF. The CDR3 DNA follows: TGTGCCAGCTCACCAAGCGGCAACCAAGACTATGGCTACACCTTC.

The gene calls are TRBV2 and TRBJ2-5; 7 nucleotides line up with TRBD1. The CDR3 sequence is 16 residues long. J was trimmed by 5 bases and V by 7 bases; bases with no gene match: 16. Germline V gene data show CDR1 as SNHLY and CDR2 as FYNNEI. In DNA form, the CDR3 reads TGTGCCAGCAAACCAGACAGGGCCCGCAGAGAGGAGACCCAGTACTTC. Protein: CASKPDRARREETQYF.

The chain is built from TRBV5-1 and TRBJ1-5; D remains unclear. Trimming removed 2 bases at V and 0 bases at J, with 9 bases between. The CDR3 extends over 15 amino acids. CDR1 is SGHRS and CDR2 is YFSETQ in the germline V gene. The CDR3 loop reads CASSLGGDSNQPQHF. In DNA, the CDR3 is TGCGCCAGCAGCTTAGGAGGAGATAGCAATCAGCCCCAGCATTTT.